The rows below give T cell receptor beta chains drawn from one sample of a study of blood T cell repertoires in COVID-19. Profiled with immunoSEQ multiplex PCR; TCRdb holds only in-frame clones, not every one. Here the sample spans about 45,000 clones, approximately 80% being singletons. Sequenced: peripheral blood. These receptors came from a man in his 70s with acute or convalescent COVID-19. Both conserved end residues are part of each CDR3. D genes are given only for firm matches. Not every row has a clone size; where given, it reads once, few, many or a size class.

CASRADSLSTEAFF,TGTGCCAGCAGAGCAGACAGTCTTTCTACTGAAGCTTTCTTT,TRBJ1-1,.,TRBV2,.
CASSPGLAGVQETQYF,TGCGCCAGCAGTCCCGGACTAGCGGGGGTCCAAGAGACCCAGTACTTC,TRBJ2-5,TRBD2,TRBV10-2,.
CASSEFRDRGGPHHSGANVLTF,TGCGCCAGCAGTGAGTTCCGTGACAGGGGAGGACCCCACCACTCTGGGGCCAACGTCCTGACTTTC,TRBJ2-6,TRBD1,TRBV10-1,.
CSVSEGGGYTF,TGCAGCGTTTCCGAGGGTGGAGGCTACACCTTC,TRBJ1-2,.,TRBV29-1,.
CASSGQGERETQYF,TGTGCCAGCAGTGGACAGGGAGAGAGAGAGACCCAGTACTTC,TRBJ2-5,TRBD1,TRBV9,.
CAFGQFTGELFF,TGTGCCTTCGGACAGTTCACCGGGGAGCTGTTTTTT,TRBJ2-2,.,TRBV30,.
CASSEMRLNTEAFF,TGCGCCAGCAGTGAGATGAGATTGAACACTGAAGCTTTCTTT,TRBJ1-1,.,TRBV10-2,.
CASSLVGQNTEAFF,TGTGCCAGCAGCTTAGTGGGACAAAACACTGAAGCTTTCTTT,TRBJ1-1,.,TRBV11-1,once
CASSQYRDRLTEQYF,TGTGCCAGCAGCCAGTATCGGGACAGATTAACCGAGCAGTACTTC,TRBJ2-7,TRBD1,TRBV3-1/TRBV3-2,.
CASSFGASYEQYF,TGTGCCAGCAGCTTTGGGGCCTCCTACGAGCAGTACTTC,TRBJ2-7,.,TRBV7-2,.
CASSLEGGPANYGYTF,TGCGCCAGCAGCTTGGAAGGGGGTCCAGCTAACTATGGCTACACCTTC,TRBJ1-2,.,TRBV5-1,.
CASSPLGGNGYTF,TGTGCCAGCAGCCCCCTGGGGGGGAATGGCTACACCTTC,TRBJ1-2,.,TRBV7-2,.
CASTVPRGANTEAFF,TGCGCCAGCACCGTACCCAGGGGGGCGAACACTGAAGCTTTCTTT,TRBJ1-1,TRBD1,TRBV5-1,.
CAISVSREGLNTEAFF,TGTGCCATCAGTGTCAGCAGGGAAGGGCTAAACACTGAAGCTTTCTTT,TRBJ1-1,.,TRBV10-3,.
CASSHWDSANGYTF,TGTGCCAGCAGCCATTGGGACAGTGCAAATGGCTACACCTTC,TRBJ1-2,TRBD1,TRBV7-9,.
CATSSGQGQAQPQHF,TGTGCCACCAGCAGCGGACAGGGGCAGGCTCAGCCCCAGCATTTT,TRBJ1-5,TRBD1,TRBV15,few
CASSYGEGTEAFF,TGTGCCAGCAGTTACGGGGAGGGCACTGAAGCTTTCTTT,TRBJ1-1,.,TRBV6-5,.
CASSPLRASGGNGELFF,TGTGCCAGCAGTCCCCTGCGGGCTAGCGGGGGTAACGGGGAGCTGTTTTTT,TRBJ2-2,TRBD2,TRBV27,few
CSVEGASGGLGDTQYF,TGCAGCGTTGAGGGGGCTAGCGGGGGCCTAGGGGATACGCAGTATTTT,TRBJ2-3,TRBD2,TRBV29-1,once
CASRPTDKEAFF,TGTGCCAGCAGGCCGACGGACAAAGAAGCTTTCTTT,TRBJ1-1,.,TRBV28,.
CASSPRTGNINYGYTF,TGTGCCAGCAGCCCCCGGACAGGGAACATAAACTATGGCTACACCTTC,TRBJ1-2,TRBD1,TRBV3-1/TRBV3-2,.
CASSPRPGKEAPLHF,TGTGCCAGCTCACCACGACCGGGGAAGGAGGCACCCCTCCACTTT,TRBJ1-6,.,TRBV18,.
CASSYSVEGGKLFF,TGTGCCAGCAGTTATTCGGTCGAGGGCGGGAAACTGTTTTTT,TRBJ1-4,.,TRBV6-2/TRBV6-3,.
CASSQDSSSGAFQFF,TGCGCCAGCAGCCAAGATTCGAGTAGCGGGGCCTTCCAGTTCTTC,TRBJ2-1,TRBD2,TRBV4-1,few
CASSVTTGADYEQYF,TGTGCCAGCAGTGTTACGACAGGGGCTGACTACGAGCAGTACTTC,TRBJ2-7,TRBD1,TRBV2,.
CASSYREDSPLHF,TGTGCCAGTAGCTACAGGGAAGATTCACCCCTCCACTTT,TRBJ1-6,.,TRBV19,.
CASSLGVANYGYTF,TGTGCCAGCAGCTTGGGTGTCGCTAACTATGGCTACACCTTC,TRBJ1-2,.,TRBV5-5,.